This TCR beta chain was recorded in a study of blood T cell repertoires in COVID-19. Study details: COVID-19 samples collected from the United States, Italy and Spain covered acute and convalescent phases.

Using immunoSEQ multiplex PCR, the repertoire was profiled, and TCRdb retains in-frame clones only, with some absent. The repertoire consists of 200,000 to 250,000 clones, with almost 90% occurring once and the leading ten covering roughly 15%. Contact with a PCR-confirmed or clinician-diagnosed COVID-19 case occurred within 2 weeks of entry. The CDR3 totals 14 residues. The germline CDR1 and CDR2 sequences are SGHRS and YFSETQ. Trimming removed 0 bases from V and 8 bases from J, with 12 bases in between. This sequence originates from a man aged 30-40 years who had been exposed to COVID-19. The sample taken for sequencing was PBMCs or T cells enriched from blood (not recorded which). The V gene is TRBV5-1, the J gene TRBJ2-1; possible D gene TRBD2, 7 bases. CDR3 protein: CASSLERDTDEQFF. DNA of the CDR3: TGCGCCAGCAGCTTGGAGCGGGACACGGATGAGCAGTTCTTC. Filled out from reference TRBV5-1 and TRBJ2-1, the complete variable domain reads KAGVTQTPRYLIKTRGQQVTLSCSPISGHRSVSWYQQTPGQGLQFLFEYFSETQRNKGNFPGRFSGRQFSNSRSEMNVSTLELGDSALYLCASSLERDTDEQFFGPGTRLTVL.